The present TCR beta chain was sequenced within a study of blood T cell repertoires in COVID-19 (dated by TCRdb to the early 2020s). General notes on the study: The collaborator samples originated in the United States, Italy and Spain and spanned the acute and convalescent phases of COVID-19. The material from the prospective study consisted of cDNA or gDNA derived from T cells, B-cell-depleted T cells, or PBMCs. The dataset comprised deeply sampled blood TCRbeta repertoires from subjects exposed to, actively infected with, or recovered from COVID-19. The repertoires were released in a freely available public database meant as a resource for research on the immune response to SARS-CoV-2. The samples were drawn from two sources: the first 160 participants of the ongoing ImmuneRACE study, and over 1,000 subjects contributed by 6 global collaborators. Sample metadata almost always included a de-identified subject ID, COVID-19 status, age in years and sex. Where HLA class I and class II types were available, the types were taken from metadata supplied by the sample provider, not from assay-based typing. Findings and caveats that apply to the study as a whole: The quantity of clinical and demographic metadata differed by source and by participant and was supplied without curation.

Concerning this clone itself: Its target antigen remains unknown. The input lacks base qualities; no much larger clone sits a single base away.

TCRbeta CDR3 regions were amplified from genomic DNA by means of the immunoSEQ Assay, a bias-controlled multiplex PCR. In the paper's pipeline: Within the assay, amplification of reference gene primers was used to estimate how many nucleated cells each sample contained. To quantify the absolute abundance of each unique TCRbeta CDR3 rearrangement, sequence reads were collapsed and filtered. Productive Simpson clonality was computed per sample as the square root of Simpson's diversity index over productive rearrangements. TCRdb took over this immuneACCESS table, retaining in-frame rearrangements with V and J assigned. Such tables are incomplete; in checked studies, under half of the missing clones stem from an unresolved V gene, and the remainder is unexplained. D and trimming were read from the DNA, whereas the V and J calls and clone size are those reported in that table. This sample lists more than 85,000 clones; about 84% were detected once. More than 20% of the sample belongs to the ten largest clones.

V sheds 1 base and J sheds 1 base, leaving 11 bases between their ends. The CDR3, cysteine through phenylalanine, is 15 amino acids long. The entry retains the CDR3 DNA only, 45 bases that are in frame from base 1. Via the germline V gene (reference sequence), CDR1 is SGHKS and CDR2 YYEKEE. Collaborating institutions collected whole blood in K2EDTA tubes following their own protocols. For TCRbeta analysis, collaborators shipped samples in one of three forms: frozen whole blood, isolated PBMCs, or DNA extracted from either of those sample types. Sequenced input: peripheral blood. The sequence joins TRBV5-5 to TRBJ1-1; the D gene is possibly TRBD1, with 5 bases matching. This TCR came from a man older than 75 with active or convalescent COVID-19. The CDR3 here reads CASSLSPGRNTEAFF. The DNA sequence is given as TGTGCCAGCAGCTTGAGCCCAGGGCGGAACACTGAAGCTTTCTTT.